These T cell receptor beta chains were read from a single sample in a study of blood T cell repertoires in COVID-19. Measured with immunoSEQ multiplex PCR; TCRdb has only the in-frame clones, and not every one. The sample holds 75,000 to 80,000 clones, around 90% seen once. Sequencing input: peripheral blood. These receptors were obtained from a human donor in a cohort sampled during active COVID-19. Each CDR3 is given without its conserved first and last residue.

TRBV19	ASTARTGLNQPQH
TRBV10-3	AISDYRGPGGYT
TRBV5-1	ASSLSANYGYT
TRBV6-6	ASSLQGAVEQY
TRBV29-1	SVGAGGANYGYT
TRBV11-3	ASSLRDRGEAF
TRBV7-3	ASSSGQMKTQY
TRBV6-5	ASRLAAYTDTQY
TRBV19	ASIRDTLQGGYT
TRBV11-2	ASSSLRGRTGELF
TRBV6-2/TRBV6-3	ASGRQGNYGYT
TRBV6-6	ASSYTRGVEAF
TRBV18	ASSPLGSFTDRQLTSTDTQY
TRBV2	ASLPGQGAPEAF
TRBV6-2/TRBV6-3	ASSYWASNYGYT
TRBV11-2	ASSFEGYNSPLH
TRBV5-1	ASSLEGLTGELF
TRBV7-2	ASSLVVSATSNYGYT
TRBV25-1	ASSAGLSTDTQY
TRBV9	ASSPGTLKETQY
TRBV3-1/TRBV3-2	ASSYLVGRGGGGAF
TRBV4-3	ASSQLQTAYGTEAF
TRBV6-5	ASRIQGTGEGGYT
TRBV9	ASSVGEGPGRNTEAF
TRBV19	ASSLASGHQETQY
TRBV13	ASSLRQGNTDTQY
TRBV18	ASSPPGRPDNEQF
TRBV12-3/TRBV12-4	ASSKGVRQPQH
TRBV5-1	ASSLVGGAKNIQY
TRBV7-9	ASSFGRGPYEQY
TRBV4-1	ASSQVPRASGGSYEQY
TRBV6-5	ASSYRPGMNTEAF
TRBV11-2	ASSLQANTEAF
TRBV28	ASRTGFSQPQH
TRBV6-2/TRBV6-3	ASSSGGRYTDTQY
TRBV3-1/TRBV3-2	ASSLAGTGSGGELF
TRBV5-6	ASSGGGSNQPQH
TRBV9	ASSARPTGELF
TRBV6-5	ASRTIYNEQF
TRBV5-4	ASSLVGVDGYT
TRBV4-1	ASSQGPGQGYNEQF
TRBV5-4	ASSKRQGQNEKLF
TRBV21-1	ASSPPPTSDSYEQY
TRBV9	ASSPQQGNTEAF
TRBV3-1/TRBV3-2	ASSVSTGGVKNIQY
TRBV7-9	ASSERGQGWDGYT
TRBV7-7	ASGRVGQNTGELF
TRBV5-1	ASSSSGLLSGNTIY
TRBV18	ASSPSMARGRYSGNTIY
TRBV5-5	ASSLEGGGTEAF
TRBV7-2	ASSSRPRQGEQF
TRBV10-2	ASSPGLAGGFEETQY
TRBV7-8	ASSPGTGDEKLF